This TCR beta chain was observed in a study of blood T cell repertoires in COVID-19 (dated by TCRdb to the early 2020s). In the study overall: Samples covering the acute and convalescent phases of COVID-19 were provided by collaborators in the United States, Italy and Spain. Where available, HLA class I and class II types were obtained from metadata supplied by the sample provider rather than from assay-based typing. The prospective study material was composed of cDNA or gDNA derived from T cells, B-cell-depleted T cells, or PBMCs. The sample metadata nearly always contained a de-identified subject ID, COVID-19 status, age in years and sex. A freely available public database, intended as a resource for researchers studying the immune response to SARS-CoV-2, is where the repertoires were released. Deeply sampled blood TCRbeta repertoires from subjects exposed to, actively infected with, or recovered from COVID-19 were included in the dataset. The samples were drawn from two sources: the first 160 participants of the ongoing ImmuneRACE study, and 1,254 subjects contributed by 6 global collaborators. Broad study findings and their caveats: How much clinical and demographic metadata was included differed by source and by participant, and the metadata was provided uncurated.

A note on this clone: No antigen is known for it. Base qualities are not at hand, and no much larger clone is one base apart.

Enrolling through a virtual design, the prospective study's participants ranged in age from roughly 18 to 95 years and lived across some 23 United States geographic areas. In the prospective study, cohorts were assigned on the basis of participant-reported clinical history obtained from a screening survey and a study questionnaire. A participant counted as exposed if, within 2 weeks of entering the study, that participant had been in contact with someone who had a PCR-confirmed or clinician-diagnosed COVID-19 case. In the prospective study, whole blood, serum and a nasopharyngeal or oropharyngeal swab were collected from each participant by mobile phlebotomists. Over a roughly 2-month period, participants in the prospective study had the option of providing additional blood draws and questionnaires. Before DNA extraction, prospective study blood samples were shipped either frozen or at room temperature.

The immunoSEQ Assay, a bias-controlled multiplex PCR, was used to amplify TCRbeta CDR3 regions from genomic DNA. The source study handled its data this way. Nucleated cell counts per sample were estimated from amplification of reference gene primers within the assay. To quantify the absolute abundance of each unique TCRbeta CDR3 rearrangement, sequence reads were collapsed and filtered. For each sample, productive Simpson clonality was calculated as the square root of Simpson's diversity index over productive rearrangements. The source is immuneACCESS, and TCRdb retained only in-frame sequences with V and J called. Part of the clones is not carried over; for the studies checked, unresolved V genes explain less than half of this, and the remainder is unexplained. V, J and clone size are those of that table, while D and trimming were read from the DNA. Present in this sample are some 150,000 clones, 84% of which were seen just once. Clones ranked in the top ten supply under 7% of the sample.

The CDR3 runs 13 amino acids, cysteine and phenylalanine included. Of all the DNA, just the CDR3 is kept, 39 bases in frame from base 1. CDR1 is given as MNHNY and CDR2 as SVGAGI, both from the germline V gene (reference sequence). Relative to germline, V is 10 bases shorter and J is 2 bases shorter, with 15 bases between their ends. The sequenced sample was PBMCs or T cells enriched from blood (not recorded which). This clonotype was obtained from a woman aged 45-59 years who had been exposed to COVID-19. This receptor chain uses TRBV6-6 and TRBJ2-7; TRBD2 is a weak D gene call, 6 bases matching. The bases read TGTGCCACCTCCTTCCGGGAGACCTACGAGCAGTACTTC. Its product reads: CATSFRETYEQYF.